Following are 2 T cell receptor beta chains from one sample sequenced in a study of cytomegalovirus exposure and HLA in healthy donors. Generated by immunoSEQ multiplex PCR, the TCRdb table keeps only in-frame clones and is missing some. The sample includes tens of thousands of clones, approximately 93% seen only once; the top ten take 1.2% to 1.5%. Sequenced: PBMCs. The receptors shown here come from a man younger than 30 in good health and CMV-seropositive.

This clone was seen only a few times. The V call is TRBV19, the J call TRBJ1-2, with no clear D. Germline lookup yields CDR1 LNHDA and CDR2 SQIVND (reference sequence). V lost 6 bases to trimming and J lost 2 bases, with 13 bases between them. The CDR3 is made up of 14 amino acids. The CDR3 sequence: CASSERHLNYGYTF. CDR3 bases: TGTGCCAGTAGCGAACGACACTTAAACTATGGCTACACCTTC. Using reference TRBV19 and TRBJ1-2 for the parts outside the CDR3, the full variable domain is DGGITQSPKYLFRKEGQNVTLSCEQNLNHDAMYWYRQDPGQGLRLIYYSQIVNDFQKGDIAEGYSVSREKKESFPLTVTSAQKNPTAFYLCASSERHLNYGYTFGSGTRLTVV.

As regards this clone: A junction boundary mismatches the germline segment, possibly from a read error. The chain employs TRBV7-7 and TRBJ2-5, with TRBD2 as a possible D gene (5 bases). The germline gives CDR1 SSHAT, CDR2 FNYEAQ (reference sequence). The CDR3 extends over 13 amino acids. CDR3 DNA sequence: TGTGCTAGCAGCTCCGGACTCCAAGAGACCCAGTACTTC. Translation gives CASSSGLQETQYF.